This T cell receptor beta chain was sequenced for a study of cytomegalovirus exposure and HLA in healthy donors. CDR3 length: 14 residues. Per germline, CDR1 SGHTA and CDR2 FQGNSA. V was clipped by 7 bases and J by 6 bases, with 15 bases between them. Study observations and caveats: Apart from CMV serostatus, no immune exposure information was available. Sequencing depth roughly uniform across donors was assumed in presence/absence analyses. HLA allele associations emerged for about 16,000 TCR beta sequences in a later analysis, at 0.05 false discovery rate. When the data were analyzed later, several of the most significant clusters appeared to be linked to common viral pathogens.

In regard to this clone: The target antigen is unknown.

Primers included in the PCR were 60 Vbeta and 13 Jbeta primers. Libraries were prepared by immunoSEQ multiplex PCR; TCRdb keeps only in-frame clonotypes and omits some of them. The sample shows 200,000 to 250,000 clones, about 80% of them seen only once. The chain couples TRBV7-2 to TRBJ2-2; D is possibly TRBD2 (6 bases). Source material: PBMCs. This receptor was taken from a middle-aged woman in good health and CMV-seronegative. The CDR3: CASTLSTSSGELFF. DNA of the CDR3: TGTGCCAGCACCCTATCGACTAGTTCCGGGGAGCTGTTTTTT.